This TCR beta chain was documented in a study of identical twins. This clonotype has just a few counts. Only healthy Caucasians were included as donors. MiXCR, applied by TCRdb to the 5' RACE reads, yields one record per CDR3 protein. Of under 250,000 distinct CDR3 sequences listed, approximately 12% were seen once; the top ten hold around 4%. These same records also appear under a second study, on yellow fever vaccine responses in identical twins. That paper adds: It has been reported that, in twins, the vaccine T cell response seemed partly convergent and partly personalized.

The TCR was taken from a woman younger than 35 in good health. What was sequenced was memory (CD45RO+) T cells sorted from blood.

The CDR3 sequence: CSATPDGETQYF. In DNA, the CDR3 is TGCAGTGCTACTCCGGACGGGGAGACCCAGTACTTC. The J gene is TRBJ2-5, the V gene TRBV20-1, with D hard to call. The V gene's germline CDR1 is DFQATT and CDR2 SNEGSKA (reference sequence). The CDR3 has 12 amino acids. Between the trimmed V and J ends, which lost 4 bases and 5 bases, there was a span of 11 bases.